This TCR beta chain was sequenced for a study of molecular identifiers for immune sequencing clone quantification. This clonotype was seen only a few times. The antigen is not known. TCRdb processed the PCR reads anew with MiXCR; each CDR3 protein has one entry. The sample has 490,000 or so distinct CDR3 sequences, 20% to 25% seen once; the top ten hold about 0.84%. CDR1 KGHSY and CDR2 FQNENV come from the germline V gene. There are 19 residues in the CDR3. Trimming cost V 1 base and J 0 bases; bases outside gene matches: 11. General study findings and limits: The study found clones above 20 RNA copies held over 97% of effector molecules and under 1% in naive cells.

The TCR comes from a human donor in good health. Some libraries in this study had Jurkat cell RNA spiked in. Material: naive CD8+ T cells from blood, with Jurkat cell RNA spiked in. Subset: FACS-sorted CD8+CD4-CCR7+CD45RA+ naive T cells. The chain is built from TRBV16 and TRBJ2-1, with 8 positions matching TRBD2. CDR3 DNA sequence: TGTGCCAGCAGCCAATTTGGGGCTAGCGGGCAAAGCTCCTACAATGAGCAGTTCTTC. This translates into CASSQFGASGQSSYNEQFF.